Listed below are T cell receptor beta chains from one sample, sequenced in a study of blood T cell repertoires in COVID-19. Libraries were prepared by immunoSEQ multiplex PCR; TCRdb keeps only in-frame clonotypes and omits some of them. The sample records about 120,000 clones, about 78% being singletons. Sequenced sample: peripheral blood. The receptors were gathered from a man between 65 and 85 years old with acute or convalescent COVID-19. The CDR3 runs from the conserved cysteine through the conserved F or W. A D gene is named only where the DNA matches it firmly. Clone size is stated in some rows and not others, as once, few, many or a class when expanded.

TGTGCCAGCAGAAGGAGTACAGGCAATGAGCAGTTCTTC CASRRSTGNEQFF TRBJ2-1 . . TRBV12-3/TRBV12-4
TGTGCCAGCAGTGCGACTAGCCCCAGCTCCTACAATGAGCAGTTCTTC CASSATSPSSYNEQFF TRBJ2-1 . TRBD2 TRBV6-1
TGTGCCAGCAGCTCAGGGTGGAGAGGCAGAGAGACCCAGTACTTC CASSSGWRGRETQYF TRBJ2-5 . . TRBV11-2
TGTGCCAGCAGCTTCACGGGGGTCGGCTCCTACGAGCAGTACTTC CASSFTGVGSYEQYF TRBJ2-7 . . TRBV7-3
TGTGCCAGCAGCTCGGGACAGGGTCGGTATGGCTACACCTTC CASSSGQGRYGYTF TRBJ1-2 . TRBD1 TRBV7-2
TGCGCCAGCAGCTACCCAGGTACCTACGAGCAGTACTTC CASSYPGTYEQYF TRBJ2-7 once . TRBV5-1
TGTGCCAGCAGTTATACTAGCGGGGGGGCTAAAGAGCAGTACTTC CASSYTSGGAKEQYF TRBJ2-7 once TRBD2 TRBV7-2
TGTGCCACCAGCCGGGACATACTCTCTGGAAACACCATATATTTT CATSRDILSGNTIYF TRBJ1-3 few . TRBV15
TGTGCCAGCAGCGACAGGGGGCAGCCCCAGCATTTT CASSDRGQPQHF TRBJ1-5 once TRBD1 TRBV7-2
TGTGCCAGCAGTTTGCCGCGGGCCGGCGTTACCCCACCCCTCCACTTT CASSLPRAGVTPPLHF TRBJ1-6 . . TRBV27
TGTGCCAGCAGCCGACAGGACTATTCACCCCTCCACTTT CASSRQDYSPLHF TRBJ1-6 . . TRBV7-8
TGTGCCAGCAGCTTTCGCGAGGCGGGATTTATCATGAACACTGAAGCTTTCTTT CASSFREAGFIMNTEAFF TRBJ1-1 . . TRBV7-2
TGTGCCAGCAGTTCCTCCGGGACAGGCCTGTCACAAGGCTACACCTTC CASSSSGTGLSQGYTF TRBJ1-2 . TRBD1 TRBV6-6
TGTGCCAGCAGCGAAACGGGACAGATGAGCTCCTACAATGAGCAGTTCTTC CASSETGQMSSYNEQFF TRBJ2-1 . TRBD1 TRBV9
TGTGCCAGCAGCCAAGATTACGGGAACACTGAAGCTTTCTTT CASSQDYGNTEAFF TRBJ1-1 . . TRBV4-2
TGTGCCAGTAGTTTTGGGGGGGCCGGGAATGAGCAGTTCTTC CASSFGGAGNEQFF TRBJ2-1 . . TRBV19
TGTGCCAGCAGCTTGATAACGGGGGGAACAGATACGCAGTATTTT CASSLITGGTDTQYF TRBJ2-3 . TRBD2 TRBV5-4
TGCGCCAGCAGCTTGGAAACAGGGGGTTCCTACAATGAGCAGTTCTTC CASSLETGGSYNEQFF TRBJ2-1 . TRBD1 TRBV5-1
TGTGCCAGCAGCCCACAGGGAATGGCACTCACCGGGGAGCTGTTTTTT CASSPQGMALTGELFF TRBJ2-2 . . TRBV9
TGTGCCATACAGGGTCGGGACAACACTGAAGCTTTCTTT CAIQGRDNTEAFF TRBJ1-1 . . TRBV19